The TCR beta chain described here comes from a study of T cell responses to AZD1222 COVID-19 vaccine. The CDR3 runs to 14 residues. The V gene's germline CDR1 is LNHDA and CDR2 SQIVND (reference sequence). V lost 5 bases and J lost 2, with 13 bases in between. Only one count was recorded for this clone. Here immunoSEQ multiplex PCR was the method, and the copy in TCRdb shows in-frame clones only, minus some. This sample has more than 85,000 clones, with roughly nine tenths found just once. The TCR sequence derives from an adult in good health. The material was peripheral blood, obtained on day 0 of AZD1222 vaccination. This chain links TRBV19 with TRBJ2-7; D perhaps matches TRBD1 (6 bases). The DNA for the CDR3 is TGTGCCAGTAGTGTATCTCAGGGGACCTACGAGCAGTACTTC. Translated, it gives CASSVSQGTYEQYF.